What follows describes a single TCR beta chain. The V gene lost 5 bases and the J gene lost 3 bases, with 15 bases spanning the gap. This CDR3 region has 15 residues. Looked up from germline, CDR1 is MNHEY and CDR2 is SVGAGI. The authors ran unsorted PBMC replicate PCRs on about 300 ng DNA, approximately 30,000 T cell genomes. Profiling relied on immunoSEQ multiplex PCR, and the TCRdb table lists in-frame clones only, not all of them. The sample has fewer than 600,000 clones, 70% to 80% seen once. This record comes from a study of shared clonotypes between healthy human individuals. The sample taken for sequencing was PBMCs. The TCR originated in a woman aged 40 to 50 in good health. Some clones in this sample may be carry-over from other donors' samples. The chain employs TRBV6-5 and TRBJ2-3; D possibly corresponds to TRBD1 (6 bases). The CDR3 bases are TGTGCCAGCAGTGGTCACAGGGCCGGGACAGATACGCAGTATTTT. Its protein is CASSGHRAGTDTQYF.